Listed here is a single T cell receptor (beta chain). What it binds is not known. At one of its ends the junction is not consistent with the germline gene, which may arise from a read error. The table came from immunoSEQ multiplex PCR; TCRdb's copy has only in-frame clones and leaves some out. The table shows 2 million or so clones, with 85% to 95% occurring only once. This CDR3 is 12 amino acids long. The germline V gene has CDR1 SNHLY and CDR2 FYNNEI. The study drew its donors from healthy HIV-negative adults without recent acute infections or vaccinations. The data originate from a study of shared clonotypes between healthy human individuals. Study-level results: All-four-donor shared clonotypes had higher generation probabilities than non-shared clonotypes did.

This clonotype originated in a man aged 18-30 years in good health. Sequenced input: naive CD4+ T cells sorted from blood. As to subset: CD45RA+ positively selected. This sequence joins TRBV2 and TRBJ2-1; the match to TRBD1 covers 9 bases. The CDR3 DNA is TGTGCCAGCAGTGCACGAACAGGGGGCTTTATCTTC. The encoded protein is CASSARTGGFIF.